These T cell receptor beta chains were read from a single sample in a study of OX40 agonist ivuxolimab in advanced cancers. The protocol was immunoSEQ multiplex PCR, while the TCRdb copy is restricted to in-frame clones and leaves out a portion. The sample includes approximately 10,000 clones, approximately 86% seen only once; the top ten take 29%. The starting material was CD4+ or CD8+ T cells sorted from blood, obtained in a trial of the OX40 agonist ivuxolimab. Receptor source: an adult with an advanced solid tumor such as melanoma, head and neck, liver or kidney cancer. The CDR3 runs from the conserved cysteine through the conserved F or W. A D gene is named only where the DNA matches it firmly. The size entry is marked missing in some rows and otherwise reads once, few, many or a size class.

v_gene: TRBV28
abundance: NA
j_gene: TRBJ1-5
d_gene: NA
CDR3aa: CASSPKFQGIQPQHF
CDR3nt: TGTGCCAGCAGCCCAAAATTCCAGGGGATCCAGCCCCAGCATTTT

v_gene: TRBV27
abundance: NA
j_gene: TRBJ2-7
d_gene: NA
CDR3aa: CATALGPTYEQYF
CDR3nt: TGTGCCACCGCACTGGGCCCCACCTACGAGCAGTACTTC

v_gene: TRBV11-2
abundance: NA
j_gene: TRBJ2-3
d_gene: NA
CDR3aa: CASSLEVGRGRKDTQYF
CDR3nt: TGTGCCAGCAGCTTAGAGGTTGGGAGGGGGCGGAAAGATACGCAGTATTTT

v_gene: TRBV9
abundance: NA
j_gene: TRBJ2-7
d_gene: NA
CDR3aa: CASSAPLSYEQYF
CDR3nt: TGTGCCAGCAGCGCCCCTCTCTCCTACGAGCAGTACTTC

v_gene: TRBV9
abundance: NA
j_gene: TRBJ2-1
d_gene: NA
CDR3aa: CASSLRQESSYNEQFF
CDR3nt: TGTGCCAGCAGCCTCCGACAGGAGAGCTCCTACAATGAGCAGTTCTTC

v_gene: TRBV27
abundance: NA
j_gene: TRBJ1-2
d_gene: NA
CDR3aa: CASSPDPGGYGYTF
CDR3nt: TGTGCCAGCAGTCCTGACCCGGGGGGGTATGGCTACACCTTC

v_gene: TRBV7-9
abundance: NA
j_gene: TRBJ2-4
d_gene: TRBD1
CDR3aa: CASSHRDSRNIQYF
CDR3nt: TGTGCCAGCAGCCACCGGGACAGTCGTAACATTCAGTACTTC

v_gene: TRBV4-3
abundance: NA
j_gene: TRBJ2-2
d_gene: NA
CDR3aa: CASSRVETTGELFF
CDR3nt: TGCGCCAGCAGCCGGGTCGAAACGACCGGGGAGCTGTTTTTT

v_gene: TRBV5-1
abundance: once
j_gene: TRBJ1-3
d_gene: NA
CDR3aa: CASSPNDSGNTIYF
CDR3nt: TGCGCCAGCAGCCCCAACGACTCTGGAAACACCATATATTTT

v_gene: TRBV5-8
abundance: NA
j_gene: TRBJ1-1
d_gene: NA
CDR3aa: CASSPRQVNTEAFF
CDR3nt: TGTGCCAGCAGCCCGAGGCAGGTGAACACTGAAGCTTTCTTT

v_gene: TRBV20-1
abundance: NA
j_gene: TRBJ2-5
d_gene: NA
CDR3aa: CSARFGETQYF
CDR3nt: TGCAGTGCTAGATTCGGGGAGACCCAGTACTTC

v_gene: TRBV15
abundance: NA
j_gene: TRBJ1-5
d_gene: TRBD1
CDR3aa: CATSRDSGTGVGNQPQHF
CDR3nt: TGTGCCACCAGCAGAGATAGCGGGACAGGGGTTGGCAATCAGCCCCAGCATTTT

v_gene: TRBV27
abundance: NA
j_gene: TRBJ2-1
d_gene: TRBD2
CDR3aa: CASSYPPTSELYNEQFF
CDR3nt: TGTGCCAGCAGTTATCCCCCTACTAGCGAACTTTACAATGAGCAGTTCTTC

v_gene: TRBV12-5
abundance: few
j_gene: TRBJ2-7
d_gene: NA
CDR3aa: CASGSDDSYEQYF
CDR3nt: TGTGCTAGTGGTTCGGACGACTCCTACGAGCAGTACTTC

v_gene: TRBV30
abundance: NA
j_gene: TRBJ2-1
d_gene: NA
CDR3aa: CAWSVTGNHEQFF
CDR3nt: TGTGCCTGGAGTGTTACAGGGAACCATGAGCAGTTCTTC

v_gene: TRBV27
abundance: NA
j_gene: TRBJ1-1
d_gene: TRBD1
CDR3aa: CASGQDRFRGTEAFF
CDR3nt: TGTGCCAGCGGACAGGATCGATTTCGGGGCACTGAAGCTTTCTTT

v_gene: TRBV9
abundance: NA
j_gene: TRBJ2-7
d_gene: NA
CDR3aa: CASSAPEGRISYEQYF
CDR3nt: TGTGCCAGCAGCGCCCCAGAGGGTAGGATATCCTACGAGCAGTACTTC

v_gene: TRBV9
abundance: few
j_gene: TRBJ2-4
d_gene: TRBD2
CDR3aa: CASSVERGSPQYF
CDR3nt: TGTGCCAGCAGCGTGGAGCGGGGGTCCCCTCAGTACTTC

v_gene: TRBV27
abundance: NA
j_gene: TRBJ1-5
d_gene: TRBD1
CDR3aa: CASSLWPPRGTGGNQPQHF
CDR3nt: TGTGCCAGCAGTTTGTGGCCCCCTCGGGGGACAGGGGGAAATCAGCCCCAGCATTTT

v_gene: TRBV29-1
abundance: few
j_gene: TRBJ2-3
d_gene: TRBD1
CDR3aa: CSVITGTGSITDTQYF
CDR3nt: TGCAGCGTTATAACCGGGACAGGTAGTATCACAGATACGCAGTATTTT

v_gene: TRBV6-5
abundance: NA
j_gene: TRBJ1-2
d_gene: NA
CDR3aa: CASSYLQQGGGYTF
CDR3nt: TGTGCCAGCAGTTACCTCCAACAGGGAGGTGGCTACACCTTC

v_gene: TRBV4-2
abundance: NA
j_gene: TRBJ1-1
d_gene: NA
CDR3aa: CASSQEPIAEAFF
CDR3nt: TGTGCCAGCAGCCAAGAACCAATCGCTGAAGCTTTCTTT

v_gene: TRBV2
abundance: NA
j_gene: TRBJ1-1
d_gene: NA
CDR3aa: CASFKGLGTEAFF
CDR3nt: TGTGCCAGCTTTAAGGGGCTGGGGACTGAAGCTTTCTTT

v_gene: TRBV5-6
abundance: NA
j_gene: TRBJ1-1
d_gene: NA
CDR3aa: CASSIGMDRDTEAFF
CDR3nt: TGTGCCAGCAGCATCGGAATGGATCGGGACACTGAAGCTTTCTTT

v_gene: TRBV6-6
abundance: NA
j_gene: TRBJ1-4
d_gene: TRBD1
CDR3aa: CASTGQANEKLFF
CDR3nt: TGTGCCAGCACGGGACAGGCTAATGAAAAACTGTTTTTT

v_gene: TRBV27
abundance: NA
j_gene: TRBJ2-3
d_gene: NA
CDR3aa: CASSWGPADPWPDTQYF
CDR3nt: TGTGCCAGCAGTTGGGGCCCCGCGGACCCGTGGCCAGATACGCAGTATTTT

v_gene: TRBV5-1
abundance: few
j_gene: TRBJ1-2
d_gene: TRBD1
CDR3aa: CASSLGSPGQLLISNYGYTF
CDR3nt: TGCGCCAGCAGCTTGGGGTCGCCGGGACAGCTTCTTATATCCAACTATGGCTACACCTTC

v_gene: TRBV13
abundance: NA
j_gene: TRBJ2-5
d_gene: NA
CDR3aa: CASRARESGETQYF
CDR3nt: TGTGCCAGCAGAGCTCGGGAGTCGGGGGAGACCCAGTACTTC

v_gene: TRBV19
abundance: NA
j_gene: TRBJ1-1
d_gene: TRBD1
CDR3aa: CASSRTGGTEAFF
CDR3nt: TGTGCCAGTAGTAGAACAGGGGGCACTGAAGCTTTCTTT

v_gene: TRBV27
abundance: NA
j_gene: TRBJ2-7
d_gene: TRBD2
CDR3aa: CASGLAGVGYEQYF
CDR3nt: TGTGCCAGTGGGCTGGCGGGAGTCGGCTACGAGCAGTACTTC

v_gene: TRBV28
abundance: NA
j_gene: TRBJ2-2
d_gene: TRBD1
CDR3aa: CASTEDRGTGELFF
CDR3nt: TGTGCCAGTACCGAAGACAGGGGCACCGGGGAGCTGTTTTTT